The clone carrying this TCR beta chain was seen only a few times. Its target is unknown. Thyroid ultrasound, orbital computed tomography, clinical symptoms, and serum thyroxine and TRAb underpinned diagnoses. This sample was included in a study of T cells in Graves' hyperthyroidism and ophthalmopathy. Authors of the study amplified TCR beta CDR3 regions from RNA transcripts. A set of HTBI primers served as the primers for a first-round RT-PCR of the TCR CDR3. TCRdb recomputed calls from the multiplex PCR reads with MiXCR, one row per CDR3 protein. The table lists about 600,000 distinct CDR3 sequences, approximately 15% of them singletons. Germline V lookup: CDR1 SNHLY, CDR2 FYNNEI. V was clipped by 6 bases and J by 10 bases; unmatched bases: 12. The CDR3 length is 15 residues. Study outcomes and limitations: Blood also contained most expanded thyroid clonotypes above 0.001.

The specimen sequenced was blood. The chain uses TRBV2 and TRBJ1-6, with 7 bases matching TRBD1. This receptor was obtained from a woman aged 40 to 49 with Graves' ophthalmopathy. Here the CDR3 DNA reads TGTGCCAGCAGAGCTCGACAGGGAGGGGAATCACCCCTCCACTTT. Translated, it gives CASRARQGGESPLHF.